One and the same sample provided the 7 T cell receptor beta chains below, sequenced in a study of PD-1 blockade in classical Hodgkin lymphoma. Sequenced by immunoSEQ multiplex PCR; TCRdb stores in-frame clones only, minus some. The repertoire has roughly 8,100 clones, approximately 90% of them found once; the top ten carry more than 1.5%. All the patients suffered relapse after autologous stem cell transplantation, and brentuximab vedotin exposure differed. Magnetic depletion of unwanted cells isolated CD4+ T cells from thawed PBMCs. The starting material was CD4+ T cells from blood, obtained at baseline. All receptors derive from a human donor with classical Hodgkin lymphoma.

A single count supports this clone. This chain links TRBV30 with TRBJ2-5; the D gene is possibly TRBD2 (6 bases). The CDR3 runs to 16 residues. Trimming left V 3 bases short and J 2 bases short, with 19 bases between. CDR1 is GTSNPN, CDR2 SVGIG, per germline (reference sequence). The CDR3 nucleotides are TGTGCCTGGAGAGCTGCCAACGGGGGTTGGCAAGAGACCCAGTACTTC. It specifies CAWRAANGGWQETQYF.

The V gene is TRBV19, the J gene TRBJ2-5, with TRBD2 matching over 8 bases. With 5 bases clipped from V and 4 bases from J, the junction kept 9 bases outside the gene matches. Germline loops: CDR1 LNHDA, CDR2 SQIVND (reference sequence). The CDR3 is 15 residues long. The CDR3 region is CASSASSGWGETQYF. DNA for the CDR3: TGTGCCAGTAGTGCGTCTAGCGGGTGGGGAGAGACCCAGTACTTC.

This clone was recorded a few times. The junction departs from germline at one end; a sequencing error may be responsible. The CDR3 reads CASSLDVQDLPRVF. For the CDR3, the DNA is TGTGCCAGCAGCTTGGACGTGCAAGATCTTCCACGTGTGTTC. The rearrangement joins TRBV5-4 to TRBJ2-7; no firm D call. Germline loops: CDR1 SGHNT, CDR2 YYREEE (reference sequence). The CDR3 is 14 residues long. Based on the CDR3 plus reference TRBV5-4 and TRBJ2-7, the full variable domain is ETGVTQSPTHLIKTRGQQVTLRCSSQSGHNTVSWYQQALGQGPQFIFQYYREEENGRGNFPPRFSGLQFPNYSSELNVNALELDDSALYLCASSLDVQDLPRVFGPGTRLTVT.

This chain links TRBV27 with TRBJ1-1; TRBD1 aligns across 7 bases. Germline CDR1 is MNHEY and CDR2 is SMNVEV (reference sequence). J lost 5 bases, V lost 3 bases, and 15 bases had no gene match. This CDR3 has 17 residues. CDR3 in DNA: TGTGCCAGCAGTTTCTTGAGACAGGGCCGCCTTGGGACTGAAGCTTTCTTT. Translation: CASSFLRQGRLGTEAFF.

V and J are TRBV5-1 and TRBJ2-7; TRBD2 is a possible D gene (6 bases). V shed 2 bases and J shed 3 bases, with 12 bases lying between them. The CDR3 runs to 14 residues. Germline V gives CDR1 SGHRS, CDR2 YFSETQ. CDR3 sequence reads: CASSLAGRDYEQYF. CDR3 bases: TGCGCCAGCAGCTTAGCGGGTAGGGACTACGAGCAGTACTTC.

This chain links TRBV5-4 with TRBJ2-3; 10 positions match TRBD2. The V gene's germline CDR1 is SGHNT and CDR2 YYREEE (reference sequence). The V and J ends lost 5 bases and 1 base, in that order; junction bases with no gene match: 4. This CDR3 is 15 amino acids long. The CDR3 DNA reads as TGTGCCAGCAGACCCGGACTAGCGGGCACAGATACGCAGTATTTT. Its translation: CASRPGLAGTDTQYF.

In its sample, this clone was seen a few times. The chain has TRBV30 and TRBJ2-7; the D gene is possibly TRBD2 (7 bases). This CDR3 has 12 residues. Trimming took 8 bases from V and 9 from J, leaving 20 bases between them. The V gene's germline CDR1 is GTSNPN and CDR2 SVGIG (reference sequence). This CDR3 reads CATQSGGAGQYF. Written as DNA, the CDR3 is TGTGCCACACAATCGGGGGGCGCGGGGCAGTACTTC.